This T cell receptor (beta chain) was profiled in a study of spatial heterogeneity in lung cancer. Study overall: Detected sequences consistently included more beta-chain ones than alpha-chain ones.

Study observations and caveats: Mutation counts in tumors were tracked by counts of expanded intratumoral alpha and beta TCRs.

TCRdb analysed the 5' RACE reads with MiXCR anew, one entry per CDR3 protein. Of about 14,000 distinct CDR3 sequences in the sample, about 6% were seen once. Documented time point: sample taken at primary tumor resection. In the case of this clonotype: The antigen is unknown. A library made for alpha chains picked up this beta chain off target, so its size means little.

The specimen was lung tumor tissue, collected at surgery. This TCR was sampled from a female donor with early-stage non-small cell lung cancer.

The DNA for the CDR3 is TGTGCCAGCAGTTTTACTAATGAAAAACTGTTTTTT. This translates into CASSFTNEKLFF. The genes are TRBV6-2 or TRBV6-3 and TRBJ1-4, with D uncertain. This CDR3 has 12 residues. CDR1 and CDR2 (germline): MNHEY, SVGEGT. Between the trimmed V and J ends, which lost 4 bases and 2 bases, there was a span of 2 bases.